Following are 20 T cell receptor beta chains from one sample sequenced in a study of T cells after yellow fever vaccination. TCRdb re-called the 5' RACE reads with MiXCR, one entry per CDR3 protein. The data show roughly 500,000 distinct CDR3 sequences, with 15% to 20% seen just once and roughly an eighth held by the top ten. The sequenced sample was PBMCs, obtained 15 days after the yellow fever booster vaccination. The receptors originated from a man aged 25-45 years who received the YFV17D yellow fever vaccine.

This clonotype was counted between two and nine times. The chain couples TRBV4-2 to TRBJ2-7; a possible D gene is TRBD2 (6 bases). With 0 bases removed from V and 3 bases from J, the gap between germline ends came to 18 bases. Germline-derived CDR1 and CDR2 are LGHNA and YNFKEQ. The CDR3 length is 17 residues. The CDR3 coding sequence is TGTGCCAGCAGCCAAGAGTTGGGGGGAGGCACCTACTACGAGCAGTACTTC. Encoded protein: CASSQELGGGTYYEQYF.

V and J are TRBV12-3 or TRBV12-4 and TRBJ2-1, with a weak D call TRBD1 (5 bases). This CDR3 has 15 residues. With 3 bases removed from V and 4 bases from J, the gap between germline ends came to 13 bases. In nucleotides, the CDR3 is TGTGCCAGCAGTTTGGGCAGGGAAAAATACAATGAGCAGTTCTTC. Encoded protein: CASSLGREKYNEQFF.

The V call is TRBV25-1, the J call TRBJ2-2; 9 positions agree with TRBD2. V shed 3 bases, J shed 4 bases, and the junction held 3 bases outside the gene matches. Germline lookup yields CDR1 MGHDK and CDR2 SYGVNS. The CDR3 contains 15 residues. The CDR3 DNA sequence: TGTGCCAGCAGTGAGGTAGCGGGAGCCACCGGGGAGCTGTTTTTT. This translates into CASSEVAGATGELFF.

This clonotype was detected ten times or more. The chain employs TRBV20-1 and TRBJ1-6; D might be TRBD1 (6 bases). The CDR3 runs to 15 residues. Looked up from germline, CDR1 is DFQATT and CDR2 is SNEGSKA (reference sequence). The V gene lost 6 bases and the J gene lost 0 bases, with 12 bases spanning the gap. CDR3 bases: TGCAGTGCCCGGACGGACAGCTCCTATAATTCACCCCTCCACTTT. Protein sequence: CSARTDSSYNSPLHF.

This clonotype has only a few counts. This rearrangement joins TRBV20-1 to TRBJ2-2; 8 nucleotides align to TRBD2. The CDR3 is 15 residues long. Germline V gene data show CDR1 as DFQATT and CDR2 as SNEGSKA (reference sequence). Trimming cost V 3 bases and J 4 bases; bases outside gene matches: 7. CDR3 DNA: TGCAGTGCTAGTGCAGCGGGAGTTGCCACCGGGGAGCTGTTTTTT. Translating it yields CSASAAGVATGELFF.

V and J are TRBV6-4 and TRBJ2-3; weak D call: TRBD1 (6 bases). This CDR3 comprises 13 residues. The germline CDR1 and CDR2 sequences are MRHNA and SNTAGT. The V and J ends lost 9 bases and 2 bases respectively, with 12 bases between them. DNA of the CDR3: TGTGCCAGTTCACAGGGCCACACAGATACGCAGTATTTT. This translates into CASSQGHTDTQYF.

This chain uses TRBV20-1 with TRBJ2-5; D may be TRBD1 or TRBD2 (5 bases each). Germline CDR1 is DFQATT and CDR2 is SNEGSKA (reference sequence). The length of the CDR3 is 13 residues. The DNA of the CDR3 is TGCAGCCGGACTGGGGCCGGACAAGAGACCCAGTACTTC. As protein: CSRTGAGQETQYF.

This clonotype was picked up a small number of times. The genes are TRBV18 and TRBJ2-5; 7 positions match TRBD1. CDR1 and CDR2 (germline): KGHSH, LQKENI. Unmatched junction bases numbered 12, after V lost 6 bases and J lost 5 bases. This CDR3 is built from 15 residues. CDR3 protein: CASSFPGQSSETQYF. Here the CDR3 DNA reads TGTGCCAGCTCTTTCCCGGGACAGAGTTCGGAGACCCAGTACTTC.

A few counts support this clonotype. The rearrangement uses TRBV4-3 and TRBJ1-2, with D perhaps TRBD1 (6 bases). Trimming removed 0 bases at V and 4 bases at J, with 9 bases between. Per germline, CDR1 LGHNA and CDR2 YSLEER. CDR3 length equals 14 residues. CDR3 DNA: TGCGCCAGCAGCCAAGAAGGGGGACCCTATGGCTACACCTTC. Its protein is CASSQEGGPYGYTF.

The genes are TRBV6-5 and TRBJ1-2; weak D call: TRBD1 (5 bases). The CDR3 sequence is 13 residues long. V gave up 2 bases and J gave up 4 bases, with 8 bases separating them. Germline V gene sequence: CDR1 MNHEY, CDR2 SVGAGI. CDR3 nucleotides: TGTGCCAGCAGTTACCGGGGCACCTATGGCTACACCTTC. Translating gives CASSYRGTYGYTF.

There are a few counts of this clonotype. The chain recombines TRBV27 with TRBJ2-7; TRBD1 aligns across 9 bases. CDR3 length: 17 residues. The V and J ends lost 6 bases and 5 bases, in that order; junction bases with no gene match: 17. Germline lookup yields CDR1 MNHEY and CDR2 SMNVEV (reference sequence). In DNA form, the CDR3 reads TGTGCCAGCAGGCGCCGCCCTAACAGGGGGCTACGGGACGAGCAGTACTTC. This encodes CASRRRPNRGLRDEQYF.

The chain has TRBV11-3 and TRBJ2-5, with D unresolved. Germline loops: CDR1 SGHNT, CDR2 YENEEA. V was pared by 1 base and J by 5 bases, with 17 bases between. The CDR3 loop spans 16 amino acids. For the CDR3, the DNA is TGTGCCAGCAGCTTAGGTACCTTCCGTCGTGGGGAGACCCAGTACTTC. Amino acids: CASSLGTFRRGETQYF.

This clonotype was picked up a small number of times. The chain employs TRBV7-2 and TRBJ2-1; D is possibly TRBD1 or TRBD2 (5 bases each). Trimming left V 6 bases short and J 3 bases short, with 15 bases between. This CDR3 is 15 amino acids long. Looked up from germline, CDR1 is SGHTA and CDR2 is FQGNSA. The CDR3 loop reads CASSSPGRGYNEQFF. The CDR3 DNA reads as TGTGCCAGCAGTTCCCCGGGACGGGGCTACAATGAGCAGTTCTTC.

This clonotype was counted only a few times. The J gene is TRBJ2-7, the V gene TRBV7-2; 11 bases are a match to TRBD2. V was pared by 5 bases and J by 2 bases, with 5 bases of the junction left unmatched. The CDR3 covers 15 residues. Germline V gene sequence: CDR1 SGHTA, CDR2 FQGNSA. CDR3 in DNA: TGTGCCAGCAGCCCACTAGCGGGAGCCCCCTACGAGCAGTACTTC. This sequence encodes CASSPLAGAPYEQYF.

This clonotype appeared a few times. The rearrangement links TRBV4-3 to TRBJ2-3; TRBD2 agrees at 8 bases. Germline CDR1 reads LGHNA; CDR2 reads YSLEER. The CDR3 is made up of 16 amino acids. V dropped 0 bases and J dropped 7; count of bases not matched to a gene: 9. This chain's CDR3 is CASSQDSVGSGNTQYF. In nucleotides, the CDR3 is TGCGCCAGCAGCCAAGATTCTGTTGGTAGCGGGAATACGCAGTATTTT.

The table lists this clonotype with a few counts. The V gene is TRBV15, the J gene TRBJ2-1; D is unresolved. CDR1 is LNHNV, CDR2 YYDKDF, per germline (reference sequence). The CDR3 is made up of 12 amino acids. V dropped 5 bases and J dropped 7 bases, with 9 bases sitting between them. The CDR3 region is CATSSYKNEQFF. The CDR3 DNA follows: TGTGCCACCAGCTCCTACAAGAATGAGCAGTTCTTC.

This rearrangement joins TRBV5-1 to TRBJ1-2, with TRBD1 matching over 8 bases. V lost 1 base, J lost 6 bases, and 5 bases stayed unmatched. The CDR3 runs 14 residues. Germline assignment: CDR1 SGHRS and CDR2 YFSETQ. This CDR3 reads CASSLPGGADGYTF. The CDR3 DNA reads TGCGCCAGCAGCTTGCCAGGGGGCGCGGATGGCTACACCTTC.

This chain's CDR3 is CASSLVSRQETQYF. DNA for the CDR3: TGTGCCAGCAGCTTAGTTAGCCGCCAAGAGACCCAGTACTTC. This rearrangement joins TRBV7-2 to TRBJ2-5; D is unclear. Trimming shortened V by 1 base and J by 1 base, and 7 bases separated the two germline ends. This CDR3 has 14 residues. From germline, CDR1 is SGHTA and CDR2 FQGNSA.

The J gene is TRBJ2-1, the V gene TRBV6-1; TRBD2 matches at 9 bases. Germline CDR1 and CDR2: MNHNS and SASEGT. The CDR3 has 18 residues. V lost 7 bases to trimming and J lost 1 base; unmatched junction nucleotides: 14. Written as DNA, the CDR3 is TGTGCCAGCACCACGGGGAGTAGCGGGAGATCTTCCTACAATGAGCAGTTCTTC. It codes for CASTTGSSGRSSYNEQFF.

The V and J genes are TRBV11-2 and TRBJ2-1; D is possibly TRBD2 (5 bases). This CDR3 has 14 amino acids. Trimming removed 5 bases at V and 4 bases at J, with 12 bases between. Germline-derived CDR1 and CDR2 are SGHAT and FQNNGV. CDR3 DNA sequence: TGTGCCAGCAGCCCTGCGGGCCTATACAATGAGCAGTTCTTC. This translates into CASSPAGLYNEQFF.